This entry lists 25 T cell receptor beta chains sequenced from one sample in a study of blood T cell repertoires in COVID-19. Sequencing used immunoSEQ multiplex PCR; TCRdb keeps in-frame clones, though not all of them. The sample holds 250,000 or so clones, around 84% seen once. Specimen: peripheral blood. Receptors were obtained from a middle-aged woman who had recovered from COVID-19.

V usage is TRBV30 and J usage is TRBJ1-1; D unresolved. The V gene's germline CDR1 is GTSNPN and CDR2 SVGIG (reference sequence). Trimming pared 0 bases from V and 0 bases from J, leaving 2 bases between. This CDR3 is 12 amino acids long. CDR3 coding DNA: TGTGCCTGGAGTGTCGTGAACACTGAAGCTTTCTTT. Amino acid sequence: CAWSVVNTEAFF.

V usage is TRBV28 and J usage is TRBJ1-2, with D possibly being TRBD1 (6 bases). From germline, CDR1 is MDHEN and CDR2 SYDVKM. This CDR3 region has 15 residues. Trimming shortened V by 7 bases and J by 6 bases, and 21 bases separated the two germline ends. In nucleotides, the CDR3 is TGTGCCAGCACGCCTGGACAGCCTACTATGGATGGCTACACCTTC. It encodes CASTPGQPTMDGYTF.

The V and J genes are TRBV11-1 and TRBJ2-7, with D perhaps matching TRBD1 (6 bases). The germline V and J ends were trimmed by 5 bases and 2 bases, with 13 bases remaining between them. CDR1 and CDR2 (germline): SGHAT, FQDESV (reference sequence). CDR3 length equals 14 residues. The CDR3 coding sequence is TGTGCCAGCAGCACGGACCAGGGGACCTACGAGCAGTACTTC. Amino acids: CASSTDQGTYEQYF.

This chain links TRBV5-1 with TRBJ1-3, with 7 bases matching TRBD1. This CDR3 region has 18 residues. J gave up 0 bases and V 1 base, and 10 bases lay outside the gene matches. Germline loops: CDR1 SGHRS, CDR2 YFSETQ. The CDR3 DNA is TGCGCCAGCAGCTTGACGGGACAGCTAAGTACCTCTGGAAACACCATATATTTT. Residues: CASSLTGQLSTSGNTIYF.

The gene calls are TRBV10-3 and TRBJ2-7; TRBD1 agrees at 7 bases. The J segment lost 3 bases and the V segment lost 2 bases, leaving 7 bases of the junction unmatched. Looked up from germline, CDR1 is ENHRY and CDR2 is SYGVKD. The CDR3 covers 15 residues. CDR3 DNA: TGTGCCATCAGTGAGAAACCGGGACAGAGCTACGAGCAGTACTTC. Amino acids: CAISEKPGQSYEQYF.

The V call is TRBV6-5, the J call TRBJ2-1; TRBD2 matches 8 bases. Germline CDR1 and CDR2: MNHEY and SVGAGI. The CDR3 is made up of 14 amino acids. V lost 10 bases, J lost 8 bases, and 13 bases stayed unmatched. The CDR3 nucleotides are TGTGCCACAGTTGAGCGGGGGTTTAGGGATGAGCAGTTCTTC. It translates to CATVERGFRDEQFF.

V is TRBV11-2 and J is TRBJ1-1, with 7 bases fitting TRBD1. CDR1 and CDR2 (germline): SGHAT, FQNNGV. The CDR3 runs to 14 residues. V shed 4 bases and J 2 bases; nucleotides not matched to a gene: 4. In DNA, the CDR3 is TGTGCCAGCAGCTCCTCAGGGGGTAACACTGAAGCTTTCTTT. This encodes CASSSSGGNTEAFF.

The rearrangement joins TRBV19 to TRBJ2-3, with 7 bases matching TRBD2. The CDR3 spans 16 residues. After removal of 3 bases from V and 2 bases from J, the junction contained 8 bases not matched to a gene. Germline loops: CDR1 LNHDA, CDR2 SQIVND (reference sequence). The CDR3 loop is CASSILLGGPTDTQYF. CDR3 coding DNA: TGTGCCAGTAGTATTCTTTTGGGAGGGCCCACAGATACGCAGTATTTT.

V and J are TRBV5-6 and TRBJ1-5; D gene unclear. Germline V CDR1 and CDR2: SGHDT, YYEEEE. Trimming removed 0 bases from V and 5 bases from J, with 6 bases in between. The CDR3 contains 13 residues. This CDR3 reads CASSLGLYQPQHF. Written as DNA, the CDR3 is TGTGCCAGCAGCTTGGGTCTTTATCAGCCCCAGCATTTT.

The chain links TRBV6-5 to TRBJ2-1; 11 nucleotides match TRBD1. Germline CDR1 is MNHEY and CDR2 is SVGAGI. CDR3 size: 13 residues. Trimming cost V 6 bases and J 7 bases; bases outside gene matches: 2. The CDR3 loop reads CASRGTGGNEQFF. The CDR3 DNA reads TGTGCCAGCAGGGGGACAGGGGGAAATGAGCAGTTCTTC.

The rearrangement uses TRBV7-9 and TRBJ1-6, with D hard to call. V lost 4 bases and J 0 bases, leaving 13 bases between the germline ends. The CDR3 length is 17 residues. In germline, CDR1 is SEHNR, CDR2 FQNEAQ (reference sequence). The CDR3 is CASSSGSLSSYNSPLHF. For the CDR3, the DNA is TGTGCCAGCAGCTCAGGATCCTTGAGCTCCTATAATTCACCCCTCCACTTT.

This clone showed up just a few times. The CDR3 protein is CASSPLQGSNSPLHF. The CDR3 DNA follows: TGTGCCAGTAGTCCGCTTCAGGGGTCCAATTCACCCCTCCACTTT. The V call is TRBV19, the J call TRBJ1-6; D may be TRBD1 (6 bases). Trimming left V 5 bases short and J 7 bases short, with 15 bases between. In germline, CDR1 is LNHDA, CDR2 SQIVND (reference sequence). The CDR3 loop spans 15 amino acids.

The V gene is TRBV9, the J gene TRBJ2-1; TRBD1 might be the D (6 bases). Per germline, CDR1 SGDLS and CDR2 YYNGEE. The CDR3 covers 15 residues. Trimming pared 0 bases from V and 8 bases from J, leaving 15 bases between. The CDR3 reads CASSVVPREGDEQFF. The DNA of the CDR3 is TGTGCCAGCAGCGTAGTCCCCCGTGAGGGGGATGAGCAGTTCTTC. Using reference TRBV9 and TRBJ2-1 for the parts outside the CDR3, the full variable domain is DSGVTQTPKHLITATGQRVTLRCSPRSGDLSVYWYQQSLDQGLQFLIQYYNGEERAKGNILERFSAQQFPDLHSELNLSSLELGDSALYFCASSVVPREGDEQFFGPGTRLTVL.

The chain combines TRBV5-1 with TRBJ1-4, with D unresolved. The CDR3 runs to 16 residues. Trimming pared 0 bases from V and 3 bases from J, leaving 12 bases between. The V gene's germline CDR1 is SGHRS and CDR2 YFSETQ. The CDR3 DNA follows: TGCGCCAGCAGCTTGGCCGCGCTGCGGGCTAATGAAAAACTGTTTTTT. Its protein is CASSLAALRANEKLFF.

CDR3 region: CASSFGEGKAFF. CDR3 sequence (DNA): TGTGCCAGCAGTTTCGGGGAAGGAAAAGCTTTCTTT. This chain uses TRBV28 with TRBJ1-1; D is unresolved. The CDR3 contains 12 residues. CDR1 is MDHEN and CDR2 is SYDVKM in the germline V gene. The V gene lost 3 bases and the J gene lost 9 bases, with 11 bases spanning the gap.

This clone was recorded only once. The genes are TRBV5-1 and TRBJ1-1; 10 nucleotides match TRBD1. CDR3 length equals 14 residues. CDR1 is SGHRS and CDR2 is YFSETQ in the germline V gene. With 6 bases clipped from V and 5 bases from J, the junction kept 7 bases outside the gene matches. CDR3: CASTRDRGNTEAFF. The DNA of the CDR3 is TGCGCCAGCACCAGGGACAGGGGAAATACTGAAGCTTTCTTT.

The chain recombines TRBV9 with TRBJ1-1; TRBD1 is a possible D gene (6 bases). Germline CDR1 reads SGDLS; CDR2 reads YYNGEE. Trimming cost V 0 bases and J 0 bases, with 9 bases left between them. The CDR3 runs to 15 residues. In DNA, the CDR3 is TGTGCCAGCAGCGTAGCAGGACAGATGAACACTGAAGCTTTCTTT. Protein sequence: CASSVAGQMNTEAFF.

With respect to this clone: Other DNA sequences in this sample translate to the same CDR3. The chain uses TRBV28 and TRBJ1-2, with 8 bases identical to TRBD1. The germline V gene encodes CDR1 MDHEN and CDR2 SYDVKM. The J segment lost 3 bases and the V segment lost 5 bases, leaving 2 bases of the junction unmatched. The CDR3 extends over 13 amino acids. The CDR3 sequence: CASSQGADYGYTF. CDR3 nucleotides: TGTGCCAGCAGTCAGGGGGCAGACTATGGCTACACCTTC.

This CDR3 reads CAVRGPYNSPLHF. In nucleotides, the CDR3 is TGTGCCGTTCGCGGGCCTTATAATTCACCCCTCCACTTT. This rearrangement joins TRBV6-5 to TRBJ1-6; D is uncertain. V dropped 11 bases and J dropped 4 bases, with 12 bases sitting between them. The length of the CDR3 is 13 residues. Germline V gene lookup returns CDR1 MNHEY and CDR2 SVGAGI.

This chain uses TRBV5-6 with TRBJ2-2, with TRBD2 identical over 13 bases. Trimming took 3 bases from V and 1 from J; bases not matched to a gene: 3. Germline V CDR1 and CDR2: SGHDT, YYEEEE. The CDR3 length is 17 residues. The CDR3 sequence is CASSWTSGGLNTGELFF. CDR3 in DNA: TGTGCCAGCAGCTGGACTAGCGGGGGCTTGAACACCGGGGAGCTGTTTTTT. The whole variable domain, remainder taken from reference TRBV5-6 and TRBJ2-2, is DAGVTQSPTHLIKTRGQQVTLRCSPKSGHDTVSWYQQALGQGPQFIFQYYEEEERQRGNFPDRFSGHQFPNYSSELNVNALLLGDSALYLCASSWTSGGLNTGELFFGEGSRLTVL.

The CDR3 DNA reads as TGTGCCAGCAGCGGGCGGACAGGGGCGTTCGGCACTGAAGCTTTCTTT. Translation: CASSGRTGAFGTEAFF. The chain employs TRBV7-9 and TRBJ1-1, with TRBD1 matching over 9 bases. Trimming took 5 bases from V and 4 from J; bases not matched to a gene: 11. Germline V lookup: CDR1 SEHNR, CDR2 FQNEAQ (reference sequence). This CDR3 comprises 16 residues.

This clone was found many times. In DNA form, the CDR3 reads TGTGCCAGCAGTCGACAGGGGTCCTACGAGCAGTACTTC. Translation: CASSRQGSYEQYF. This chain uses TRBV28 with TRBJ2-7; 8 nucleotides agree with TRBD1. CDR3 length: 13 amino acids. The trim removed 5 bases at V and 1 base at J, leaving 1 base unmatched. CDR1 is MDHEN, CDR2 SYDVKM, per germline.

CDR3 in DNA: TGTGCCAGCAGTCCCCGGACAGGGAAAGCAACTAATGAAAAACTGTTTTTT. Translated, it gives CASSPRTGKATNEKLFF. The rearrangement joins TRBV28 to TRBJ1-4; 8 nucleotides line up with TRBD1. CDR3 length: 17 residues. In germline, CDR1 is MDHEN, CDR2 SYDVKM. Trimming removed 5 bases from V and 0 bases from J; junction bases left unmatched: 8.

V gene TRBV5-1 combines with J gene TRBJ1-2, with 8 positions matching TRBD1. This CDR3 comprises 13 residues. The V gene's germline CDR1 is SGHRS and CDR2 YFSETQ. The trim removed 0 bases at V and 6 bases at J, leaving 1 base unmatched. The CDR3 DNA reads TGCGCCAGCAGCTTGGTGGACAGGGATGGCTACACCTTC. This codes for CASSLVDRDGYTF. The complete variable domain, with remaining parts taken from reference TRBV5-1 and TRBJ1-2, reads KAGVTQTPRYLIKTRGQQVTLSCSPISGHRSVSWYQQTPGQGLQFLFEYFSETQRNKGNFPGRFSGRQFSNSRSEMNVSTLELGDSALYLCASSLVDRDGYTFGSGTRLTVV.

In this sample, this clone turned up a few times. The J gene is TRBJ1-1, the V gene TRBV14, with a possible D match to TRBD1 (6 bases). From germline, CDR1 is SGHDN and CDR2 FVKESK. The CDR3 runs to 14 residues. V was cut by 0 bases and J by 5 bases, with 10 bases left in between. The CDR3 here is CASSQDRGGTEAFF. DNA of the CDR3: TGTGCCAGCAGCCAAGACAGGGGCGGGACTGAAGCTTTCTTT.